A selection of T cell receptor beta chains follows, all from one sample in a study of graft-versus-host responses after intestinal transplantation. The assay was immunoSEQ multiplex PCR, and TCRdb's table has in-frame clones only and misses some. Among 5,500 to 8,000 clones listed, around 28% were seen once. The source was alloreactive CD4+ T cells from a mixed lymphocyte reaction culture, collected before intestinal transplant. These receptors came from a human patient who received an intestinal transplant. The CDR3 runs from the conserved cysteine through the conserved F or W. D genes are given only for firm matches. The size field is filled for only some rows; it gives once, few, many or a size class.

j_call v_call d_call clone_size cdr3_aa cdr3_nt
TRBJ1-5 TRBV30 - - CAWSVQGGQPQHF TGTGCCTGGAGTGTACAGGGCGGTCAGCCCCAGCATTTT
TRBJ2-5 TRBV5-1 - medium-sized CASSLLVSQETQYF TGCGCCAGCAGCTTGTTGGTCTCCCAAGAGACCCAGTACTTC
TRBJ1-2 TRBV30 - few CAWSANQYGYTF TGTGCCTGGAGTGCGAATCAGTATGGCTACACCTTC
TRBJ2-5 TRBV10-3 - - CAISGIGETQYF TGTGCCATCAGTGGAATCGGAGAGACCCAGTACTTC
TRBJ2-2 TRBV6-6 - - CASSYSAGNTGELFF TGTGCCAGCAGTTACTCTGCAGGGAACACCGGGGAGCTGTTTTTT
TRBJ2-1 TRBV6-5 TRBD2 - CASHAPGLAVNEQFF TGTGCCAGCCACGCACCGGGACTAGCGGTCAATGAGCAGTTCTTC
TRBJ2-7 TRBV6-5 - - CASQTAPGISYEQYF TGTGCCAGCCAAACTGCCCCCGGGATCTCCTACGAGCAGTACTTC
TRBJ2-3 TRBV6-1 - few CASSGGTDTQYF TGTGCCAGCTCTGGGGGCACAGATACGCAGTATTTT
TRBJ2-2 TRBV5-5 - few CASSFIAYTGELFF TGTGCCAGCAGCTTTATAGCGTATACCGGGGAGCTGTTTTTT
TRBJ1-5 TRBV6-5 - - CASSYSSRGNNQPQHF TGTGCCAGCAGTTACTCGAGTAGAGGGAACAATCAGCCCCAGCATTTT
TRBJ2-5 TRBV12-5 - - CASGEQGAKTQYF TGTGCTAGTGGTGAACAGGGTGCGAAGACCCAGTACTTC
TRBJ1-1 TRBV6-5 - few CASSYSGGWGTEAFF TGTGCCAGCAGTTACTCCGGGGGTTGGGGCACTGAAGCTTTCTTT
TRBJ1-4 TRBV19 - - CASTGLGRKLFF TGTGCCAGTACCGGACTTGGCCGAAAACTGTTTTTT
TRBJ1-3 TRBV2 - - CASRQSLSGNTIYF TGTGCCAGCAGACAATCTCTCTCTGGAAACACCATATATTTT
TRBJ2-7 TRBV7-8 - - CASSFSGAYSSYEQYF TGTGCCAGCAGCTTCTCTGGGGCCTACAGCTCCTACGAGCAGTACTTC
TRBJ2-7 TRBV5-1 TRBD1 - CASSFDRELYEQYF TGCGCCAGCAGCTTCGACAGGGAACTCTACGAGCAGTACTTC
TRBJ2-1 TRBV11-2 - few CASSSGDEQFF TGTGCCAGCAGCTCAGGGGATGAGCAGTTCTTC